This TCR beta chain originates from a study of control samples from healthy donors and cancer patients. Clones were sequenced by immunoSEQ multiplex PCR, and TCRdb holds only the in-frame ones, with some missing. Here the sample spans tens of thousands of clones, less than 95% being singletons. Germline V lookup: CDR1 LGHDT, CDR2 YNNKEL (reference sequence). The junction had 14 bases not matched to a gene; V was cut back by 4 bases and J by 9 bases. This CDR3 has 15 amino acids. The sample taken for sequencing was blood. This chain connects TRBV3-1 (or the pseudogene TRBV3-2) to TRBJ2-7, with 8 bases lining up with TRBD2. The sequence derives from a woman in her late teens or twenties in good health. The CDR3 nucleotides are TGTGCCAGCAGCCCCCACGGGGGGGCGCTTGGCGGGCAGTACTTC. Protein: CASSPHGGALGGQYF.